The sequence of this T cell receptor (beta chain) was determined in a study of cytomegalovirus exposure and HLA in healthy donors. All donors participated as healthy donors of bone marrow. The PCR ran on 60 Vbeta and 13 Jbeta primers. Clones were sequenced by immunoSEQ multiplex PCR, and TCRdb holds only the in-frame ones, with some missing. There are some 180,000 clones in the sample; 70% to 80% occur only once, and 4.4% lies in the top ten. Findings of the study overall: Among the sequence variants, a highly shared cluster was likely an artifact of sequencing. Association with HLA alleles at 0.05 false discovery rate was found for approximately 18,000 TCR beta sequences in a later analysis. Immune exposure information comprised only CMV serostatus.

Concerning this clone: Its antigen is not identified.

Per the germline V gene, CDR1 is MDHEN and CDR2 is SYDVKM. The CDR3 runs to 15 residues. V lost 9 bases and J 0 bases, leaving 15 bases between the germline ends. This clonotype was sampled from a woman in her twenties or thirties in good health and CMV-seropositive. The sample comprised PBMCs. This chain joins TRBV28 and TRBJ1-5; D is perhaps TRBD1 (6 bases). CDR3 DNA: TGTGCCAGTACAGGGCGAGTGGCTAGCAATCAGCCCCAGCATTTT. This encodes CASTGRVASNQPQHF.